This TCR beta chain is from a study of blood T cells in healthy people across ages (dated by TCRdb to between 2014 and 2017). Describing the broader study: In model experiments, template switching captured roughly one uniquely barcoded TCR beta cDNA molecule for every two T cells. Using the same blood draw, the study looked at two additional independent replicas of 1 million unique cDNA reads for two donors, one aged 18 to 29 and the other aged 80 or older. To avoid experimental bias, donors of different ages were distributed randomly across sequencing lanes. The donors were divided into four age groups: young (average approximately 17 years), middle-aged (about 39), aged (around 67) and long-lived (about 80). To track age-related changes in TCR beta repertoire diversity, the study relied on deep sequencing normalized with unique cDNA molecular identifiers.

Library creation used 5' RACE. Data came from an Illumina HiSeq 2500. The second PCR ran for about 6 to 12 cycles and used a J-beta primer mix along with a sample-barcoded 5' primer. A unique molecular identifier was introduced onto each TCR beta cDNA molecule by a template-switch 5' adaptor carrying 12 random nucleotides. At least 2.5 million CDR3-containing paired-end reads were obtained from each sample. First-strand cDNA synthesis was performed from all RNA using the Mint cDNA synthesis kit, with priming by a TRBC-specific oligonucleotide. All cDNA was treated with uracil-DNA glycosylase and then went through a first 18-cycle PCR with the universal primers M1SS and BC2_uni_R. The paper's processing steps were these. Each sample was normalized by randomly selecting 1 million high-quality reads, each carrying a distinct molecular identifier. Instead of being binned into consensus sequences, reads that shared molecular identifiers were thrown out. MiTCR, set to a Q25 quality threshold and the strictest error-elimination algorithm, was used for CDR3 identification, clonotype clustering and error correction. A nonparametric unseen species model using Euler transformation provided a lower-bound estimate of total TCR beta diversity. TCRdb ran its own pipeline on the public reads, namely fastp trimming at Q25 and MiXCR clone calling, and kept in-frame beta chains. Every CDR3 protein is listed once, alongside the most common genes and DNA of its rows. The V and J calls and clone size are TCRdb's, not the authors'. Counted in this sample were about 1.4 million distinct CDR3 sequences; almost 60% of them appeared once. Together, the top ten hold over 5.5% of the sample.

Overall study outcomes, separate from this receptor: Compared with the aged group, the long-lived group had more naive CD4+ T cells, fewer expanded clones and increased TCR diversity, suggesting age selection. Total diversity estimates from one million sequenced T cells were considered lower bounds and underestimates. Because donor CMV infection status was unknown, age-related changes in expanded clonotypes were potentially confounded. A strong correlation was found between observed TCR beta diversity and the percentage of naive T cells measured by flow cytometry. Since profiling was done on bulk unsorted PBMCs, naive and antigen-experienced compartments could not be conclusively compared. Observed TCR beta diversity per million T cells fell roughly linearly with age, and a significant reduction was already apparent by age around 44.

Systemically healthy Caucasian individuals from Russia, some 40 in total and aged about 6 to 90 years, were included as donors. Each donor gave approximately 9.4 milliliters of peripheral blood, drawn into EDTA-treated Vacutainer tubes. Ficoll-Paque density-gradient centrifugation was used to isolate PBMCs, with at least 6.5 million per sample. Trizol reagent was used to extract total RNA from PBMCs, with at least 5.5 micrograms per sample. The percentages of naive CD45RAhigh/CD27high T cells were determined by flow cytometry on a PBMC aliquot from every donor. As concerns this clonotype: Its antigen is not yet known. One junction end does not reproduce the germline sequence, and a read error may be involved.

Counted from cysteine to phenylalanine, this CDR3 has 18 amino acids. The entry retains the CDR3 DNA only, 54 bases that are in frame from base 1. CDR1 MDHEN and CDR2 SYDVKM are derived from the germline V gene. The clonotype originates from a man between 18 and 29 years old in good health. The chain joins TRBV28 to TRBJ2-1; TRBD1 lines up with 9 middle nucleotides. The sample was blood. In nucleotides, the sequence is TGTGCCATCAGTCCGGGACAGGGTCACCAGAGCTCCTACAATGAGCAGTTCTTC. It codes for CAISPGQGHQSSYNEQFF.